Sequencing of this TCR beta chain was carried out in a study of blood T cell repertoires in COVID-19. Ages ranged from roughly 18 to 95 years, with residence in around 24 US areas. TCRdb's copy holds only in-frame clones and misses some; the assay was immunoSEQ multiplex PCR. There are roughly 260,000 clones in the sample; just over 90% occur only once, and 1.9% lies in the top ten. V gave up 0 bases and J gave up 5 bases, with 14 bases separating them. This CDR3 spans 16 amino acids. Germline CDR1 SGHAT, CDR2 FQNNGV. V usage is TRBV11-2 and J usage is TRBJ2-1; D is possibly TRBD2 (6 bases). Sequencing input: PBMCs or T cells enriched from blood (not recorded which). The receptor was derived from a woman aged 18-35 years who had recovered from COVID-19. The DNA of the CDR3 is TGTGCCAGCAGCTTAGATGTTGCGGGACTGAACAATGAGCAGTTCTTC. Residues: CASSLDVAGLNNEQFF.